The next 20 T cell receptor beta chains were all read from a single sample in a study of T cell responses to AZD1222 COVID-19 vaccine. The data were produced by immunoSEQ multiplex PCR, yet TCRdb's version contains in-frame clones alone and is incomplete. The data show about 150,000 clones, with approximately 90% seen just once and 6.9% held by the top ten. The sample was peripheral blood, taken after recovery from COVID-19. These receptors were collected from an adult who had recovered from COVID-19.

The rearrangement uses TRBV5-4 and TRBJ1-1; D is uncertain. CDR1 and CDR2 from the germline V gene are SGHNT and YYREEE (reference sequence). The CDR3 contains 14 residues. V dropped 5 bases and J dropped 1 base, with 12 bases sitting between them. CDR3 sequence reads: CASRAARKNTEAFF. CDR3 DNA sequence: TGTGCCAGCAGGGCCGCCCGAAAGAACACTGAAGCTTTCTTT.

V usage is TRBV5-5 and J usage is TRBJ1-2; no clear D. CDR1 is SGHKS, CDR2 YYEKEE, per germline (reference sequence). The CDR3 is 15 amino acids. V was cut by 1 base and J by 7 bases, with 17 bases left in between. The CDR3 loop is CASSLTESRRSGYTF. For the CDR3, the DNA is TGTGCCAGCAGCTTGACAGAAAGTCGGAGGAGTGGCTACACCTTC.

This clone was detected only once. The chain couples TRBV5-4 to TRBJ2-5, with D perhaps given as TRBD1 or TRBD2 (6 bases each). CDR1 SGHNT and CDR2 YYREEE come from the germline V gene (reference sequence). Deletions cut 3 bases from V and 2 bases from J, with 11 bases between. CDR3 size: 14 residues. As DNA, the CDR3 is TGTGCCAGCAGCTGGCAGGGGACTCAAGAGACCCAGTACTTC. Encoded protein: CASSWQGTQETQYF.

The CDR3 nucleotides read TGCAGCGTTGGCCGGGACAGAGACACCGGGGAGCTGTTTTTT. It encodes CSVGRDRDTGELFF. The chain has TRBV29-1 and TRBJ2-2; TRBD1 aligns across 7 bases. This CDR3 is built from 14 residues. Germline assignment: CDR1 SQVTM and CDR2 ANQGSEA. Trimming took 4 bases from V and 3 from J; bases not matched to a gene: 5.

The chain carries TRBV7-9 and TRBJ2-6, with a possible D match to TRBD1 (5 bases). The V end was cut by 7 bases, the J end by 1 base, with 11 bases between. The CDR3 sequence is 15 residues long. The germline gives CDR1 SEHNR, CDR2 FQNEAQ (reference sequence). CDR3 sequence: CASTRQGSGANVLTF. The CDR3 DNA reads TGTGCCAGCACCCGCCAGGGATCTGGGGCCAACGTCCTGACTTTC.

The chain is built from TRBV18 and TRBJ2-7; perhaps D is TRBD1 or TRBD2 (5 bases each). The CDR3 extends over 13 amino acids. CDR1 KGHSH and CDR2 LQKENI come from the germline V gene. V was cut by 6 bases and J by 4 bases, with 13 bases left in between. CDR3 coding DNA: TGTGCCAGCTCCCCGGGACCGGGGTACGAGCAGTACTTC. Amino acids: CASSPGPGYEQYF.

The chain joins TRBV5-1 to TRBJ1-4; D ambiguous. Looked up from germline, CDR1 is SGHRS and CDR2 is YFSETQ. V shed 0 bases and J shed 0 bases, with 9 bases lying between them. The CDR3 runs 16 residues. This CDR3 is CASSLVSRSTNEKLFF. CDR3 DNA sequence: TGCGCCAGCAGCTTGGTATCCCGATCAACTAATGAAAAACTGTTTTTT. Variable domain in full (rest from reference TRBV5-1 and TRBJ1-4): KAGVTQTPRYLIKTRGQQVTLSCSPISGHRSVSWYQQTPGQGLQFLFEYFSETQRNKGNFPGRFSGRQFSNSRSEMNVSTLELGDSALYLCASSLVSRSTNEKLFFGSGTQLSVL.

The chain has TRBV29-1 and TRBJ2-4, with TRBD1 as a possible D gene (5 bases). The germline CDR1 and CDR2 sequences are SQVTM and ANQGSEA. This CDR3 has 14 residues. V gave up 3 bases and J gave up 2 bases, with 11 bases separating them. The CDR3 sequence: CSVEVSGTKNIQYF. DNA for the CDR3: TGCAGCGTTGAGGTGTCAGGGACCAAAAACATTCAGTACTTC.

The genes are TRBV10-3 and TRBJ2-3; possible D gene TRBD1, 5 bases. V lost 6 bases and J 3 bases, leaving 19 bases between the germline ends. Germline V gene lookup returns CDR1 ENHRY and CDR2 SYGVKD. This CDR3 is built from 16 residues. The CDR3 DNA reads TGTGCCATCAGCTCGGACCGCGGAACAGGAACAGATACGCAGTATTTT. It codes for CAISSDRGTGTDTQYF.

This clone was recorded once. The chain couples TRBV11-3 to TRBJ2-2; 10 bases match TRBD2. Per germline, CDR1 SGHNT and CDR2 YENEEA. V gave up 5 bases and J gave up 4 bases; unmatched junction bases: 7. This CDR3 has 16 amino acids. The chain's CDR3 is CASSNERGGFTGELFF. CDR3 DNA sequence: TGTGCCAGCAGCAATGAGCGGGGGGGTTTCACCGGGGAGCTGTTTTTT. Complete variable domain (other parts from reference TRBV11-3 and TRBJ2-2): EAGVVQSPRYKIIEKKQPVAFWCNPISGHNTLYWYLQNLGQGPELLIRYENEEAVDDSQLPKDRFSAERLKGVDSTLKIQPAELGDSAVYLCASSNERGGFTGELFFGEGSRLTVL.

The rearrangement links TRBV7-9 to TRBJ2-7; a possible D gene is TRBD2 (6 bases). Between the trimmed V and J ends, which lost 5 bases and 0 bases, there was a span of 17 bases. Germline CDR1 reads SEHNR; CDR2 reads FQNEAQ (reference sequence). The CDR3 sequence is 16 residues long. This chain's CDR3 is CASSLAAGTSSYEQYF. The CDR3 DNA is TGTGCCAGCAGCCTCGCTGCGGGGACGTCCTCCTACGAGCAGTACTTC.

As concerns this clone: This CDR3 is also generated by other DNA sequences in the sample. The rearrangement joins TRBV15 to TRBJ1-2; tentatively, D is TRBD1 (6 bases). V was shortened by 0 bases and J by 4 bases, with 6 bases between the two germline ends. The CDR3 is 13 amino acids. Germline CDR1 reads LNHNV; CDR2 reads YYDKDF (reference sequence). CDR3: CATSREGGYGYTF. CDR3 DNA sequence: TGTGCCACCAGCAGAGAAGGGGGCTATGGCTACACCTTC.

The chain employs TRBV29-1 and TRBJ2-1; the match to TRBD2 covers 10 bases. Per the germline V gene, CDR1 is SQVTM and CDR2 is ANQGSEA. The CDR3 covers 14 residues. The trim removed 7 bases at V and 4 bases at J, leaving 7 bases unmatched. In nucleotides, the CDR3 is TGCAGCGGTGTAGCGGGGGGCTGGTACAATGAGCAGTTCTTC. Protein: CSGVAGGWYNEQFF.

This clone was observed a single time. The chain carries TRBV9 and TRBJ2-1; 10 bases match TRBD1. V dropped 3 bases and J dropped 5; count of bases not matched to a gene: 8. CDR1 is SGDLS, CDR2 YYNGEE, per germline. There are 16 residues in the CDR3. The CDR3 region is CASSASRTGGNNEQFF. Written as DNA, the CDR3 is TGTGCCAGCAGCGCCTCGAGGACAGGGGGAAACAATGAGCAGTTCTTC.

V usage is TRBV4-2 and J usage is TRBJ1-6; D is undetermined. This CDR3 has 14 amino acids. Germline V lookup: CDR1 LGHNA, CDR2 YNFKEQ. V was trimmed by 0 bases and J by 4 bases, leaving 4 bases between them. CDR3 protein: CASSQEVYNSPLHF. In DNA, the CDR3 is TGTGCCAGCAGCCAAGAAGTTTATAATTCACCCCTCCACTTT.

The J gene is TRBJ2-7, the V gene TRBV6-2 or TRBV6-3; no firm D call. This CDR3 region has 13 residues. The germline V and J ends were trimmed by 2 bases and 7 bases, with 12 bases remaining between them. CDR1 is MNHEY, CDR2 SVGEGT, per germline. The CDR3 reads CASSYRSLGEQYF. The CDR3 nucleotides read TGTGCCAGCAGTTACCGCTCCTTAGGGGAGCAGTACTTC.

This chain uses TRBV2 with TRBJ2-5; 11 positions match TRBD2. V shed 3 bases, J shed 2 bases, and the junction held 8 bases outside the gene matches. The CDR3 contains 17 residues. Germline V CDR1 and CDR2: SNHLY, FYNNEI. The CDR3 sequence: CASSDGGIAGGQETQYF. Here the CDR3 DNA reads TGTGCCAGCAGTGACGGTGGGATAGCGGGGGGGCAAGAGACCCAGTACTTC.

This clone was detected only a few times. The chain links TRBV7-3 to TRBJ2-2; 7 bases are shared with TRBD1. The germline gives CDR1 SGHTA, CDR2 FQGTGA. V was clipped by 5 bases and J by 7 bases; unmatched bases: 10. The length of the CDR3 is 15 residues. CDR3 residues: CASSIQGGWDGELFF. In DNA form, the CDR3 reads TGTGCCAGCAGCATCCAAGGGGGCTGGGACGGGGAGCTGTTTTTT.

This clone appeared a single time. The V call is TRBV5-6, the J call TRBJ1-3; D is unclear. V was pared by 4 bases and J by 0 bases, with 11 bases between. Germline V gene lookup returns CDR1 SGHDT and CDR2 YYEEEE. The CDR3 contains 15 residues. The CDR3 spells CASSLRAGSGNTIYF. The DNA for the CDR3 is TGTGCCAGCAGCCTTCGGGCCGGCTCTGGAAACACCATATATTTT. The variable domain in full, with the rest retrieved from reference TRBV5-6 and TRBJ1-3, is DAGVTQSPTHLIKTRGQQVTLRCSPKSGHDTVSWYQQALGQGPQFIFQYYEEEERQRGNFPDRFSGHQFPNYSSELNVNALLLGDSALYLCASSLRAGSGNTIYFGEGSWLTVV.

This clone showed up just once. This chain connects TRBV19 to TRBJ2-2, with D perhaps assigned TRBD1 or TRBD2 (5 bases each). The germline gives CDR1 LNHDA, CDR2 SQIVND (reference sequence). V lost 4 bases, J lost 9 bases, and 18 bases lay in between. This CDR3 spans 15 amino acids. CDR3 region: CASSTAGTMIRELFF. DNA for the CDR3: TGTGCCAGTAGTACAGCCGGGACCATGATCCGGGAGCTGTTTTTT.